The 26 T cell receptor beta chains below all came from one sample that was sequenced in a study of T cell responses to AZD1222 COVID-19 vaccine (dated by TCRdb to about 2021). The sample's time point, from its label and the paper: about 28 days (+/-7) after the second vaccine dose. The library was obtained by the immunoSEQ multiplex PCR assay. What TCRdb holds here is the immuneACCESS table cut down to in-frame rearrangements. Part of the clones is not present; checked against another copy, under half of the missing clones reflect an unresolved V gene, and the others are unexplained. This sample lists 65,000 to 100,000 clones; 88% were detected once. The ten largest account for 6.9% of the sample. The starting material was peripheral blood, obtained 28 days after the second AZD1222 dose. All receptors come from an adult who received the AZD1222 COVID-19 vaccine.

The CDR3 DNA sequence: TGTGCCAGCTCACCAGCTAGCAGCTCCTACGAGCAGTACTTC. Protein sequence: CASSPASSSYEQYF. The chain joins TRBV18 to TRBJ2-7; D perhaps matches TRBD2 (5 bases). CDR3 length equals 14 residues. Per germline, CDR1 KGHSH and CDR2 LQKENI. Between the trimmed V and J ends, which lost 2 bases and 0 bases, there was a span of 8 bases.

This clone was recorded only once. The chain combines TRBV7-9 with TRBJ1-1; D gene unclear. Germline V gives CDR1 SEHNR, CDR2 FQNEAQ (reference sequence). V lost 2 bases and J 8 bases, leaving 15 bases between the germline ends. The CDR3 is 14 residues long. DNA of the CDR3: TGTGCCAGCAGCTTAACGGACTCCTGGCGGGAAGCTTTCTTT. Residues: CASSLTDSWREAFF.

This clone appeared a single time. The CDR3 nucleotides are TGTGCCAGCTCATCGTGGGGAGGGGAAGAGACCCAGTACTTC. Protein product: CASSSWGGEETQYF. The gene calls are TRBV18 and TRBJ2-5, with 7 bases identical to TRBD2. Trimming at V came to 5 bases and at J to 3 bases, leaving 6 bases not matched to a gene. CDR1 and CDR2 from the germline V gene are KGHSH and LQKENI. The CDR3 contains 14 residues. The complete variable domain, with remaining parts taken from reference TRBV18 and TRBJ2-5, reads NAGVMQNPRHLVRRRGQEARLRCSPMKGHSHVYWYRQLPEEGLKFMVYLQKENIIDESGMPKERFSAEFPKEGPSILRIQQVVRGDSAAYFCASSSWGGEETQYFGPGTRLLVL.

This chain uses TRBV3-1 (or the pseudogene TRBV3-2) with TRBJ1-2, with D tentatively TRBD1 (5 bases). This CDR3 has 13 residues. The V gene lost 6 bases and the J gene lost 0 bases, with 8 bases spanning the gap. In germline, CDR1 is LGHDT, CDR2 YNNKEL (reference sequence). In DNA form, the CDR3 reads TGTGCCAGCAGTCGACAGACTAACTATGGCTACACCTTC. Its translation: CASSRQTNYGYTF.

Remarks on this clone: Other DNA sequences of this sample code for an identical CDR3. The genes are TRBV12-3 or TRBV12-4 and TRBJ1-2; 8 bases align to TRBD1. The CDR3 totals 13 residues. V lost 6 bases, J lost 8 bases, and 8 bases stayed unmatched. DNA of the CDR3: TGTGCCAGCAGCCCCACAGGGGGACGAGGCTACACCTTC. This gives the protein CASSPTGGRGYTF.

The chain recombines TRBV3-1 (or the pseudogene TRBV3-2) with TRBJ2-1, with 7 bases lining up with TRBD1. The CDR3 length is 16 residues. J gave up 2 bases and V 4 bases, and 8 bases lay outside the gene matches. Per the germline V gene, CDR1 is LGHDT and CDR2 is YNNKEL (reference sequence). The CDR3, as DNA: TGTGCCAGCAGCCGCCCAGGGGACAGAACCTACAATGAGCAGTTCTTC. Translating gives CASSRPGDRTYNEQFF.

V gene TRBV12-3 or TRBV12-4 combines with J gene TRBJ1-4; no firm D call. This CDR3 contains 12 residues. Trimming took 6 bases from V and 4 from J, leaving 6 bases between them. The CDR3 protein is CASSLNNEKLFF. As DNA, the CDR3 is TGTGCCAGCAGCTTAAATAATGAAAAACTGTTTTTT.

This clone was observed a single time. This chain joins TRBV7-6 and TRBJ2-3, with D unresolved. V dropped 2 bases and J dropped 0 bases, with 9 bases sitting between them. This CDR3 is 15 amino acids long. Germline-derived CDR1 and CDR2 are SGHVS and FNYEAQ. The CDR3 nucleotides read TGTGCCAGCAGCTTAAGCGTAACTAGCACAGATACGCAGTATTTT. Translating it yields CASSLSVTSTDTQYF.

Note on this clone: One end of the junction is discordant with germline, which a read error may explain. The V call is TRBV5-1, the J call TRBJ1-6; D might be TRBD1 (6 bases). This CDR3 contains 16 residues. The germline V gene has CDR1 SGHRS and CDR2 YFSETQ. Here the CDR3 DNA reads TGCGCCAGCAGCAGGTCTGGGGGCTCCAATAATTCACCCCTCCACTTT. Translation: CASSRSGGSNNSPLHF.

J is TRBJ2-3 and V is TRBV6-6, with TRBD2 matching 7 bases. J lost 6 bases, V lost 5 bases, and 5 bases had no gene match. The germline V gene has CDR1 MNHNY and CDR2 SVGAGI (reference sequence). CDR3 length: 13 residues. The CDR3: CASSMRERDTQYF. CDR3 nucleotides: TGTGCCAGCAGTATGCGGGAGCGGGATACGCAGTATTTT.

V and J are TRBV30 and TRBJ1-3; a weak D match, TRBD1 (6 bases). The germline V gene encodes CDR1 GTSNPN and CDR2 SVGIG (reference sequence). The CDR3 sequence is 14 residues long. V lost 4 bases to trimming and J lost 0 bases, with 10 bases between them. DNA of the CDR3: TGTGCCTGGATCAGGGGCGGCTCTGGAAACACCATATATTTT. It encodes CAWIRGGSGNTIYF.

The chain joins TRBV20-1 to TRBJ1-1; 10 bases are a match to TRBD1. Germline-derived CDR1 and CDR2 are DFQATT and SNEGSKA (reference sequence). The CDR3 runs to 11 residues. The junction had 3 bases not matched to a gene; V was cut back by 8 bases and J by 6 bases. The CDR3 is CSLGQGAEAFF. The CDR3 nucleotides read TGCAGTTTAGGACAGGGGGCTGAAGCTTTCTTT.

The chain is built from TRBV27 and TRBJ1-5; D remains ambiguous. Per the germline V gene, CDR1 is MNHEY and CDR2 is SMNVEV (reference sequence). Trimming took 2 bases from V and 1 from J, leaving 6 bases between them. This CDR3 has 14 amino acids. The CDR3 DNA follows: TGTGCCAGCAGTTTACGGGCCAGCAATCAGCCCCAGCATTTT. It yields the protein CASSLRASNQPQHF.

The genes are TRBV6-2 or TRBV6-3 and TRBJ2-7; D unclear. In germline, CDR1 is MNHEY, CDR2 SVGEGT. Deletions cut 2 bases from V and 0 bases from J, with 11 bases between. The CDR3 spans 15 residues. The CDR3 sequence: CASSYLPDSSYEQYF. CDR3 DNA: TGTGCCAGCAGTTACCTTCCCGACTCCTCCTACGAGCAGTACTTC.

The gene calls are TRBV18 and TRBJ2-3; TRBD1 matches 10 bases. V shed 5 bases and J 3 bases; nucleotides not matched to a gene: 8. The CDR3 spans 16 residues. Germline values: CDR1 KGHSH, CDR2 LQKENI. CDR3 sequence (DNA): TGTGCCAGCTCAGTAACCGGGACAGGGGTGACAGATACGCAGTATTTT. It yields the protein CASSVTGTGVTDTQYF. The full variable domain, its missing parts supplied by reference TRBV18 and TRBJ2-3, is NAGVMQNPRHLVRRRGQEARLRCSPMKGHSHVYWYRQLPEEGLKFMVYLQKENIIDESGMPKERFSAEFPKEGPSILRIQQVVRGDSAAYFCASSVTGTGVTDTQYFGPGTRLTVL.

The chain links TRBV4-2 to TRBJ2-7; TRBD1 matches at 10 bases. V shed 1 base and J 3 bases; nucleotides not matched to a gene: 3. The CDR3 totals 15 residues. Germline V gene sequence: CDR1 LGHNA, CDR2 YNFKEQ. The DNA of the CDR3 is TGTGCCAGCAGCCAAGGACAGGGGGCTGACTACGAGCAGTACTTC. Translating gives CASSQGQGADYEQYF.

V is TRBV15 and J is TRBJ2-2, with D unresolved. Trimming took 1 base from V and 0 from J, leaving 9 bases between them. The length of the CDR3 is 16 residues. Germline V gene lookup returns CDR1 LNHNV and CDR2 YYDKDF (reference sequence). CDR3 nucleotides: TGTGCCACCAGCAGAGTGGCCTCGTCGAACACCGGGGAGCTGTTTTTT. It encodes CATSRVASSNTGELFF.

V is TRBV28 and J is TRBJ1-3; TRBD1 matches 7 bases. CDR3 length equals 14 residues. The trim removed 4 bases at V and 2 bases at J, leaving 2 bases unmatched. CDR1 and CDR2 from the germline V gene are MDHEN and SYDVKM. The CDR3 DNA follows: TGTGCCAGCAGTTCTACAGGGGCTGGAAACACCATATATTTT. Translation: CASSSTGAGNTIYF.

J is TRBJ1-3 and V is TRBV29-1; the match to TRBD1 covers 8 bases. This CDR3 has 14 amino acids. V lost 7 bases and J lost 2; bases outside the gene matches: 7. CDR1 SQVTM and CDR2 ANQGSEA come from the germline V gene. CDR3 in amino acids: CSASGGTTGNTIYF. In DNA form, the CDR3 reads TGCAGCGCCTCAGGGGGCACAACTGGAAACACCATATATTTT.

The chain combines TRBV9 with TRBJ2-7; D is undetermined. Germline V gives CDR1 SGDLS, CDR2 YYNGEE. This CDR3 has 16 residues. Trimming stripped 0 bases from V and 2 bases from J, with 15 bases between. DNA for the CDR3: TGTGCCAGCAGCGTAGGTATTGGGCAGTTACCCTACGAGCAGTACTTC. The encoded protein is CASSVGIGQLPYEQYF.

J is TRBJ2-7 and V is TRBV18; 7 bases line up with TRBD1. The CDR3 extends over 16 amino acids. In germline, CDR1 is KGHSH, CDR2 LQKENI. V lost 5 bases and J lost 0; bases outside the gene matches: 10. CDR3 coding DNA: TGTGCCAGCTCATCCCTGGACAGGACCATCTCCTACGAGCAGTACTTC. As protein: CASSSLDRTISYEQYF. Filled out from reference TRBV18 and TRBJ2-7, the complete variable domain reads NAGVMQNPRHLVRRRGQEARLRCSPMKGHSHVYWYRQLPEEGLKFMVYLQKENIIDESGMPKERFSAEFPKEGPSILRIQQVVRGDSAAYFCASSSLDRTISYEQYFGPGTRLTVT.

The chain carries TRBV6-1 and TRBJ1-1; D ambiguous. V dropped 1 base and J dropped 1 base, with 7 bases sitting between them. This CDR3 comprises 14 residues. Germline CDR1 and CDR2: MNHNS and SASEGT. For the CDR3, the DNA is TGTGCCAGCAGTGAAGGAAGAGCGAACACTGAAGCTTTCTTT. It codes for CASSEGRANTEAFF.

This clone was seen a few times. This sequence joins TRBV4-3 and TRBJ2-5; TRBD2 matches 12 bases. This CDR3 has 15 amino acids. The J segment lost 5 bases and the V segment lost 3 bases, leaving 4 bases of the junction unmatched. Looked up from germline, CDR1 is LGHNA and CDR2 is YSLEER. This CDR3 reads CASSHGLAGGETQYF. The CDR3 DNA reads TGCGCCAGCAGCCATGGGCTAGCGGGAGGGGAGACCCAGTACTTC.

The rearrangement joins TRBV7-9 to TRBJ1-1; TRBD1 agrees at 8 bases. CDR1 and CDR2 (germline): SEHNR, FQNEAQ (reference sequence). V lost 5 bases, J lost 2 bases, and 13 bases stayed unmatched. CDR3 size: 17 residues. CDR3 amino acids: CASSTGPGGGGNTEAFF. Here the CDR3 DNA reads TGTGCCAGCAGCACGGGGCCAGGGGGCGGGGGAAACACTGAAGCTTTCTTT.

The J gene is TRBJ2-1, the V gene TRBV12-5, with 9 bases aligning to TRBD1. The CDR3 contains 16 residues. Trimming removed 6 bases from V and 3 bases from J; junction bases left unmatched: 9. The germline gives CDR1 LGHNT, CDR2 FRNRAP. The CDR3 loop is CASGPRRTGDYNEQFF. The CDR3 DNA sequence: TGTGCTAGTGGCCCCCGACGGACAGGGGACTACAATGAGCAGTTCTTC.

This clone occurred once. The rearrangement joins TRBV4-3 to TRBJ2-7; 7 positions agree with TRBD1. This CDR3 spans 17 amino acids. The ends lost 0 bases at V and 0 bases at J; junction bases unmatched: 8. In germline, CDR1 is LGHNA, CDR2 YSLEER. The CDR3 here is CASSQDWGQRSSYEQYF. The CDR3 coding sequence is TGCGCCAGCAGCCAAGATTGGGGACAGAGAAGCTCCTACGAGCAGTACTTC.